The clone carrying this T cell receptor (beta chain) showed up many times. Using its own MiXCR run on the 5' RACE reads, TCRdb lists one record per CDR3 protein. This table has 65,000 to 90,000 distinct CDR3 sequences, 3% to 4% appearing once. This sample was included in a study of neurological immune-mediated disorders. This CDR3 has 15 amino acids. Trimming removed 6 bases at V and 2 bases at J, with 11 bases between. This clonotype originated in a woman between 50 and 59 years old with multiple sclerosis. The rearrangement uses TRBV12-3 or TRBV12-4 and TRBJ2-6; D is unresolved. Sequencing was performed on PBMCs. CDR3 protein: CASSIEATGANVLTF. CDR3 sequence (DNA): TGTGCCAGCAGCATCGAAGCAACTGGGGCCAACGTCCTGACTTTC.